What follows describes a single TCR beta chain. Since all of the isolated RNA was reverse transcribed, expressed TCRB transcripts were what got sequenced. Libraries were prepared by immunoSEQ multiplex PCR; TCRdb keeps only in-frame clonotypes and omits some of them. The sample lists more than 350,000 clones, about 10% occurring once. This sample is part of a study of beta chain features in type 1 diabetes. In germline, CDR1 is MGHRA, CDR2 YSYEKL. This CDR3 is 14 amino acids long. V was trimmed by 0 bases and J by 14 bases, leaving 14 bases between them. The source material was naive CD4+ T cells from blood. The sequence derives from a woman aged 18-29 years in good health. V and J are TRBV4-1 and TRBJ1-6; D might be TRBD1 (5 bases). The CDR3 reads CASSQDWGSLTLHF. CDR3 in DNA: TGCGCCAGCAGCCAAGATTGGGGGTCCCTAACCCTCCACTTT.